Shown below are 6 T cell receptor beta chains from a single sample sequenced in a study of Graves' ophthalmopathy and Graves' hyperthyroidism. Amplified material comprised TCR beta CDR3 regions derived from RNA transcripts. HTBI primers were employed in first-round RT-PCR, then a second-round multiplex PCR followed. Using its own MiXCR run on the multiplex PCR reads, TCRdb lists one record per CDR3 protein. Altogether about 180,000 distinct CDR3 sequences are present, approximately 40% being singletons, with the ten largest covering under 7%. The sample was peripheral blood. The receptors come from a woman aged 40-49 years with Graves' ophthalmopathy.

Many counts were recorded for this clonotype. This sequence joins TRBV7-9 and TRBJ2-7, with D perhaps matching TRBD1 (5 bases). Germline V gives CDR1 SEHNR, CDR2 FQNEAQ (reference sequence). Between the trimmed V and J ends, which lost 7 bases and 2 bases, there was a span of 12 bases. This CDR3 is built from 13 residues. CDR3 protein: CASTPDTPYEQYF. The CDR3 DNA reads TGTGCCAGCACCCCGGACACCCCCTACGAGCAGTACTTC.

The chain links TRBV12-3 or TRBV12-4 to TRBJ2-5, with D unclear. V was shortened by 5 bases and J by 5 bases, with 9 bases between the two germline ends. This CDR3 contains 12 residues. The CDR3 DNA reads as TGTGCCAGCAGTCCGACCCGCGAGACCCAGTACTTC. Translating gives CASSPTRETQYF.

This clonotype was counted many times. The rearrangement joins TRBV5-1 to TRBJ2-4, with D perhaps being TRBD1 or TRBD2 (6 bases each). Trimming stripped 2 bases from V and 6 bases from J, with 12 bases between. The length of the CDR3 is 14 residues. The germline V gene encodes CDR1 SGHRS and CDR2 YFSETQ. This CDR3 reads CASSLGGLVNIQYF. The CDR3 region has the DNA TGCGCCAGCAGCTTAGGGGGGCTCGTAAACATTCAGTACTTC.

This clonotype came up many times. The V call is TRBV27, the J call TRBJ2-5; D perhaps matches TRBD1 (6 bases). The CDR3 sequence is 15 residues long. V lost 5 bases and J 4 bases, leaving 17 bases between the germline ends. Per the germline V gene, CDR1 is MNHEY and CDR2 is SMNVEV (reference sequence). CDR3 residues: CASSPQTGTGETQYF. DNA for the CDR3: TGTGCCAGCAGTCCACAGACAGGTACTGGAGAGACCCAGTACTTC.

This clonotype was found a few times. The chain has TRBV6-5 and TRBJ2-7, with D perhaps TRBD1 (5 bases). The CDR3 extends over 14 amino acids. The V end was cut by 0 bases, the J end by 12 bases, with 18 bases between. Germline CDR1 reads MNHEY; CDR2 reads SVGAGI. CDR3 DNA: TGTGCCAGCAGTTACTCGGAACAGGCCAACCTGAGGTACTTC. Amino acid sequence: CASSYSEQANLRYF.

This clonotype was detected ten times or more. V gene TRBV6-5 combines with J gene TRBJ1-1; perhaps TRBD1 as D (5 bases). There are 14 residues in the CDR3. In germline, CDR1 is MNHEY, CDR2 SVGAGI. V shed 0 bases and J shed 6 bases, with 11 bases lying between them. CDR3 in DNA: TGTGCCAGCAGTTACTCGCTGACAGCTGCTGAAGCTTTCTTT. Residues: CASSYSLTAAEAFF.